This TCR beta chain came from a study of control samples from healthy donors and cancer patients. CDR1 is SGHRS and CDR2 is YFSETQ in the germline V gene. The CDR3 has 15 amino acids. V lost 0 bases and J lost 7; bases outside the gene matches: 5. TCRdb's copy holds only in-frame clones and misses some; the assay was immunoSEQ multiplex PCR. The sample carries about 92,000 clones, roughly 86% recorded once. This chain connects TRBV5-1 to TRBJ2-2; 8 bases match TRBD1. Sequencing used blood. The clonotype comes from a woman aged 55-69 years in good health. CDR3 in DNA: TGCGCCAGCAGCTTGGGGACAGGGTTTGGCGGGGAGCTGTTTTTT. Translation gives CASSLGTGFGGELFF.